This TCR beta chain was profiled in a study of radiation and T cells in renal cell carcinoma. Study results and caveats: Without pretreatment biopsies, baseline tumor clonotype presence was undetermined.

Trimming cost V 1 base and J 5 bases; bases outside gene matches: 8. CDR1 and CDR2 (germline): SGHTA, FQGNSA. CDR3 size: 16 residues. The repertoire was sequenced with immunoSEQ multiplex PCR; TCRdb's copy has only in-frame clones and lacks some. Here the sample spans some 78,000 clones, approximately 90% being singletons. Time point noted: blood 4 weeks post-SBRT, at nephrectomy. As for treatment: 15 Gy SBRT to primary tumor, nephrectomy 4 weeks later. Nephrectomy followed 15 Gy stereotactic body radiation by 4 weeks. After SBRT, blood was collected at 2 and 4 weeks, plus baseline. Comments on this clone: Its antigen is not known.

Sequencing used blood, obtained from a patient whose treatment included radiotherapy and nephrectomy. The TCR sequence derives from a woman aged 70-85 years with renal cell carcinoma. The genes are TRBV7-2 and TRBJ2-5, with 9 bases lining up with TRBD2. The CDR3 DNA reads as TGTGCCAGCAGCTTAGATGGGCGGGGGGGCCCGGAGACCCAGTACTTC. Translated, it gives CASSLDGRGGPETQYF.